This entry is about one T cell receptor (beta chain). Antigen specificity is unknown. V was clipped by 6 bases and J by 0 bases, with 15 bases between them. Germline V lookup: CDR1 KGHSH, CDR2 LQKENI. CDR3 length: 16 residues. The protocol was immunoSEQ multiplex PCR, while the TCRdb copy is restricted to in-frame clones and leaves out a portion. This table holds 90,000 to 150,000 clones, under 90% found once. The data were taken from a study of T cell responses to AZD1222 COVID-19 vaccine. Study-wide results and caveats: Clonal diversity was possibly underestimated, and the donors were mostly white British, with more females.

The input for sequencing was peripheral blood, taken on day 0 of AZD1222 vaccination. The chain uses TRBV18 and TRBJ1-3; D call uncertain. The receptor was isolated from an adult in good health. In DNA form, the CDR3 reads TGTGCCAGCTCCCCCTCGGTATCGGTCTCTGGAAACACCATATATTTT. It codes for CASSPSVSVSGNTIYF.